The 21 T cell receptor beta chains reported below all come from one sample, sequenced in a study of blood T cells in healthy people across ages. Next came a second PCR, run for about 6 to 11 cycles, which used a sample-barcoded 5' primer along with a J-beta primer mix. Via MiXCR, TCRdb re-called the 5' RACE reads, giving one row per CDR3 protein. The data contain over 600,000 distinct CDR3 sequences, around a fifth of them singletons. Input material: blood. These receptors were taken from a man between 65 and 85 years old in good health.

This clonotype has more than one count but fewer than ten. V and J are TRBV10-3 and TRBJ2-5, with TRBD2 matching over 8 bases. Per germline, CDR1 ENHRY and CDR2 SYGVKD. The V segment lost 3 bases and the J segment 4 bases; nucleotides outside the gene matches: 4. There are 14 residues in the CDR3. CDR3 loop: CAISEGLARETQYF. For the CDR3, the DNA is TGTGCCATCAGTGAAGGACTAGCCAGAGAGACCCAGTACTTC.

V gene TRBV29-1 combines with J gene TRBJ2-5; tentatively, D is TRBD1 (6 bases). Germline V gives CDR1 SQVTM, CDR2 ANQGSEA. The CDR3 has 14 residues. The V end was cut by 6 bases, the J end by 0 bases, with 14 bases between. The CDR3 nucleotides read TGCAGCGTAGATCGGACAGAGTACCAAGAGACCCAGTACTTC. It translates to CSVDRTEYQETQYF.

The rearrangement joins TRBV28 to TRBJ2-5, with 7 bases aligning to TRBD2. CDR1 MDHEN and CDR2 SYDVKM come from the germline V gene. With V trimmed by 5 bases and J by 11 bases, 23 bases remained unmatched. The CDR3 has 17 residues. The chain's CDR3 is CASSPTSDLAAVWEQYF. In DNA, the CDR3 is TGTGCCAGCAGTCCCACCAGTGACCTAGCGGCGGTGTGGGAGCAGTACTTC. The full variable domain, in which reference TRBV28 and TRBJ2-5 provide the parts outside the CDR3, is DVKVTQSSRYLVKRTGEKVFLECVQDMDHENMFWYRQDPGLGLRLIYFSYDVKMKEKGDIPEGYSVSREKKERFSLILESASTNQTSMYLCASSPTSDLAAVWEQYFGPGTRLLVL.

This clonotype appeared a few times. The chain combines TRBV6-1 with TRBJ1-2; D is possibly TRBD1 (5 bases). CDR1 MNHNS and CDR2 SASEGT come from the germline V gene. This CDR3 region has 15 residues. Deletions cut 8 bases from V and 2 bases from J, with 18 bases between. The CDR3 coding sequence is TGTGCCAGCGGCACCCGCTGGGGCGGAAACTATGGCTACACCTTC. Encoded protein: CASGTRWGGNYGYTF.

The sample holds many counts of this clonotype. The CDR3 nucleotides read TGTGCCACCAGCAGAGAGGGGTTAGGGGCGCCGGGAAACACCATATATTTT. Translating gives CATSREGLGAPGNTIYF. The chain employs TRBV15 and TRBJ1-3; perhaps TRBD1 as D (5 bases). V was shortened by 0 bases and J by 4 bases, with 16 bases between the two germline ends. In germline, CDR1 is LNHNV, CDR2 YYDKDF (reference sequence). This CDR3 has 17 amino acids.

This clonotype showed up many times. The chain is built from TRBV5-8 and TRBJ1-5, with no clear D. Germline V gene sequence: CDR1 SGHTS, CDR2 YDEGEE. CDR3 length equals 12 residues. V dropped 0 bases and J dropped 7 bases, with 5 bases sitting between them. CDR3 in DNA: TGTGCCAGCAGCTTGGCTAGCCAGCCCCAGCATTTT. Amino acid sequence: CASSLASQPQHF.

This clonotype has only a few counts. This chain uses TRBV10-3 with TRBJ1-2; D gene uncertain. This CDR3 contains 18 residues. Trimming removed 4 bases at V and 0 bases at J, with 21 bases between. The V gene's germline CDR1 is ENHRY and CDR2 SYGVKD. The DNA of the CDR3 is TGTGCCATCAGTGTAAGTGGCGCAAGGACGATTTCTAACTATGGCTACACCTTC. This encodes CAISVSGARTISNYGYTF.

The chain joins TRBV13 to TRBJ2-7; 10 nucleotides agree with TRBD1. J lost 7 bases, V lost 5 bases, and 8 bases had no gene match. Germline V gives CDR1 PRHDT, CDR2 FYEKMQ (reference sequence). The CDR3 contains 14 residues. CDR3 sequence reads: CASSIWTGGQEQYF. CDR3 bases: TGTGCCAGCAGCATATGGACAGGGGGGCAAGAGCAGTACTTC.

In this sample, this clonotype turned up a few times. The V and J genes are TRBV29-1 and TRBJ1-2; 8 bases align to TRBD1. Germline values: CDR1 SQVTM, CDR2 ANQGSEA. The length of the CDR3 is 14 residues. With 6 bases clipped from V and 1 base from J, the junction kept 7 bases outside the gene matches. CDR3 sequence reads: CSVKGTGDNYGYTF. CDR3 DNA sequence: TGCAGCGTAAAAGGGACAGGAGATAACTATGGCTACACCTTC.

The CDR3 region has the DNA TGTGCCAGCAGCAGAACCACAGGGGCCGGGGCCAACGTCCTGACTTTC. Protein sequence: CASSRTTGAGANVLTF. This chain links TRBV7-9 with TRBJ2-6; 7 bases agree with TRBD1. The V segment lost 5 bases and the J segment 4 bases; nucleotides outside the gene matches: 8. This CDR3 has 16 residues. Germline loops: CDR1 SEHNR, CDR2 FQNEAQ (reference sequence). The full variable domain, in which reference TRBV7-9 and TRBJ2-6 provide the parts outside the CDR3, is DTGVSQNPRHKITKRGQNVTFRCDPISEHNRLYWYRQTLGQGPEFLTYFQNEAQLEKSRLLSDRFSAERPKGSFSTLEIQRTEQGDSAMYLCASSRTTGAGANVLTFGAGSRLTVL.

The table lists this clonotype with a few counts. The chain recombines TRBV20-1 with TRBJ2-5; D is possibly TRBD1 (6 bases). Near its end, the DNA agrees better with TRBJ2-7, so the J call may be wrong. CDR3 size: 14 residues. Germline lookup yields CDR1 DFQATT and CDR2 SNEGSKA (reference sequence). CDR3 amino acids: CSARVRGSSYEQYF. In nucleotides, the CDR3 is TGCAGTGCTAGAGTTAGGGGGAGTAGCTACGAGCAGTACTTC.

J is TRBJ2-3 and V is TRBV7-9; 8 nucleotides agree with TRBD2. The CDR3 runs 15 residues. V gave up 7 bases and J gave up 0 bases; unmatched junction bases: 6. CDR1 is SEHNR, CDR2 FQNEAQ, per germline (reference sequence). The CDR3 DNA is TGTGCCAGCATCCTTAGCGGGACTAGCACAGATACGCAGTATTTT. As protein: CASILSGTSTDTQYF.

The V and J genes are TRBV25-1 and TRBJ2-1; TRBD2 might be the D (5 bases). CDR3 length: 15 amino acids. Looked up from germline, CDR1 is MGHDK and CDR2 is SYGVNS. The V end was cut by 5 bases, the J end by 6 bases, with 17 bases between. CDR3 amino acids: CASSSPSPAPNEQFF. CDR3 nucleotides: TGTGCCAGCAGTTCCCCTAGCCCCGCGCCCAATGAGCAGTTCTTC. The whole variable domain, remainder taken from reference TRBV25-1 and TRBJ2-1, is EADIYQTPRYLVIGTGKKITLECSQTMGHDKMYWYQQDPGMELHLIHYSYGVNSTEKGDLSSESTVSRIRTEHFPLTLESARPSHTSQYLCASSSPSPAPNEQFFGPGTRLTVL.

The rearrangement uses TRBV2 and TRBJ1-2; 10 bases agree with TRBD1. Germline V lookup: CDR1 SNHLY, CDR2 FYNNEI. V was clipped by 8 bases and J by 8 bases; unmatched bases: 11. The CDR3 spans 14 residues. CDR3: CASQPGQGFLGYTF. In DNA form, the CDR3 reads TGTGCCAGCCAACCGGGACAGGGGTTTTTGGGCTACACCTTC.

This clonotype came up a few times. Because the CDR3 is missing its conserved closing phenylalanine or tryptophan, this is likely a read error. The chain carries TRBV6-4 and TRBJ2-5, with D possibly being TRBD2 (5 bases). This CDR3 spans 15 amino acids. The V gene's germline CDR1 is MRHNA and CDR2 SNTAGT. Trimming took 0 bases from V and 3 from J, leaving 11 bases between them. The CDR3: CASSDSSGRKETQYL. In DNA form, the CDR3 reads TGTGCCAGCAGTGACTCGAGCGGACGGAAAGAGACCCAGTACCTC.

The sample holds many counts of this clonotype. At one of its ends the junction is not consistent with the germline gene, which may arise from a read error. This rearrangement joins TRBV28 to TRBJ2-3; TRBD2 aligns across 8 bases. Germline loops: CDR1 MDHEN, CDR2 SYDVKM. The CDR3 loop spans 15 amino acids. CDR3 region: CASSLSGSYADTQYF. Here the CDR3 DNA reads TGTGCCAGCAGTTTAAGCGGGAGTTACGCAGACACGCAGTATTTT.

This chain uses TRBV12-3 or TRBV12-4 with TRBJ2-5; TRBD2 matches at 10 bases. TRBJ2-1 explains the end of the DNA better; the J call may be wrong. This CDR3 has 16 residues. The CDR3 sequence is CASSLSSGSTHNEQFF. The CDR3 region has the DNA TGTGCCAGCAGTTTATCTAGCGGGAGTACCCACAATGAGCAGTTCTTC.

The genes are TRBV20-1 and TRBJ1-5; 8 nucleotides line up with TRBD1. Trimming removed 5 bases from V and 6 bases from J; junction bases left unmatched: 12. CDR1 is DFQATT and CDR2 is SNEGSKA in the germline V gene (reference sequence). The CDR3 is made up of 15 amino acids. In DNA form, the CDR3 reads TGCAGTGCTCTACGCCTTGACAGGGGAGGTCAGCCCCAGCATTTT. This codes for CSALRLDRGGQPQHF.

The chain uses TRBV10-2 and TRBJ2-5; 12 bases align to TRBD2. The J call is doubtful: the DNA matches TRBJ2-7 better. This CDR3 has 14 residues. Germline V gene data show CDR1 as WSHSY and CDR2 as SAAADI. CDR3 bases: TGCGCCAGCAAGAGACTAGCGGGAGTCTACGAGCAGTACTTC. Residues: CASKRLAGVYEQYF.

This clonotype occurred a few times. J is TRBJ1-3 and V is TRBV7-2, with a weak D call TRBD1 (6 bases). The germline V gene encodes CDR1 SGHTA and CDR2 FQGNSA. CDR3 size: 15 residues. Trimming shortened V by 5 bases and J by 0 bases, and 11 bases separated the two germline ends. In DNA form, the CDR3 reads TGTGCCAGCAGCCCCCAGGGGACCTCTGGAAACACCATATATTTT. Translation gives CASSPQGTSGNTIYF.

This chain uses TRBV12-5 with TRBJ2-3, with TRBD2 identical over 11 bases. Germline V CDR1 and CDR2: LGHNT, FRNRAP. Trimming cost V 1 base and J 0 bases; bases outside gene matches: 0. The CDR3 is 16 amino acids. DNA of the CDR3: TGTGCTAGTGGTTTGGGGACTAGCGGGAGCACAGATACGCAGTATTTT. This gives the protein CASGLGTSGSTDTQYF.